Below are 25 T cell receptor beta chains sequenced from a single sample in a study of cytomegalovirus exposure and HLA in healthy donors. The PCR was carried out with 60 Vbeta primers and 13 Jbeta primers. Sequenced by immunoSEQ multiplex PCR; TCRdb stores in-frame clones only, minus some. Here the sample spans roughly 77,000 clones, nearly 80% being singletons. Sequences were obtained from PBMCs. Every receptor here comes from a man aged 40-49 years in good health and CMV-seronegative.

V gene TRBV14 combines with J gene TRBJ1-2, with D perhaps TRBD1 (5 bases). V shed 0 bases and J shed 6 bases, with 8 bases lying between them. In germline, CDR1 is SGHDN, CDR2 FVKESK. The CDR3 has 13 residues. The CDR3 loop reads CASSQEDRDGYTF. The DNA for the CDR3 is TGTGCCAGCAGCCAAGAAGACAGAGATGGCTACACCTTC.

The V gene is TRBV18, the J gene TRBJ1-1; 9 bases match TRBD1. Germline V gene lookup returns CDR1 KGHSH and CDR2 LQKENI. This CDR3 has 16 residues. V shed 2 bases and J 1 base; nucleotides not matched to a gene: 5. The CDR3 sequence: CASSPTGTGPNTEAFF. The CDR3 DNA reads TGTGCCAGCTCACCAACCGGGACAGGGCCGAACACTGAAGCTTTCTTT.

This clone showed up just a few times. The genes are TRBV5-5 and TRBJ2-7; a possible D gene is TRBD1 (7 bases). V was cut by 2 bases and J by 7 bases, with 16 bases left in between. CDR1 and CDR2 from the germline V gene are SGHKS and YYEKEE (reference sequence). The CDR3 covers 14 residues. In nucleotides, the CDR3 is TGTGCCAGCAGCTTTGCAACAGGGGCGGGGGAGCAGTACTTC. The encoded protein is CASSFATGAGEQYF.

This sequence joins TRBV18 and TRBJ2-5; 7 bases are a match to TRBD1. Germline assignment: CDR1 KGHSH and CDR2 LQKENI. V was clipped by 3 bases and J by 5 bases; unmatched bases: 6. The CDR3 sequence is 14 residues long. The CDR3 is CASSPTGIVETQYF. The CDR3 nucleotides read TGTGCCAGCTCACCGACAGGGATAGTGGAGACCCAGTACTTC.

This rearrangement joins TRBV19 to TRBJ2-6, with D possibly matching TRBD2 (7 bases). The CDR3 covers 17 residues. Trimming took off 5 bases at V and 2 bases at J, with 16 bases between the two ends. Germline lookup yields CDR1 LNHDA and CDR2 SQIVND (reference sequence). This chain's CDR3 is CASSVAGAAAGANVLTF. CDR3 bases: TGTGCCAGTAGTGTGGCGGGGGCGGCGGCTGGGGCCAACGTCCTGACTTTC.

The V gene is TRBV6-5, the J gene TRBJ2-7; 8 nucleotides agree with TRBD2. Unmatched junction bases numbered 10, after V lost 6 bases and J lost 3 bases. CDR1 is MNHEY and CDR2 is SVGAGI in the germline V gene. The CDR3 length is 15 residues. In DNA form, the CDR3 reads TGTGCCAGCAGCCCCCCTCTAGCGGGCAGCTACGAGCAGTACTTC. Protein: CASSPPLAGSYEQYF.

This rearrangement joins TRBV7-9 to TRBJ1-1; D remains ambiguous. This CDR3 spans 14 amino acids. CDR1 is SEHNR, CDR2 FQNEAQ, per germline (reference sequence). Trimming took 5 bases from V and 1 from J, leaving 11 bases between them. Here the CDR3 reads CASSPPEQNTEAFF. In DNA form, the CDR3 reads TGTGCCAGCAGCCCGCCGGAGCAGAACACTGAAGCTTTCTTT.

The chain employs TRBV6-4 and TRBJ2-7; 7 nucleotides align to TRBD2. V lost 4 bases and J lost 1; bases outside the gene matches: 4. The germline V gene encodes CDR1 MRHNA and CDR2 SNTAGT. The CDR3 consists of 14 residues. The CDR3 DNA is TGTGCCAGCAGTGTCGACGGGGGGTCCTACGAGCAGTACTTC. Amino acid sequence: CASSVDGGSYEQYF.

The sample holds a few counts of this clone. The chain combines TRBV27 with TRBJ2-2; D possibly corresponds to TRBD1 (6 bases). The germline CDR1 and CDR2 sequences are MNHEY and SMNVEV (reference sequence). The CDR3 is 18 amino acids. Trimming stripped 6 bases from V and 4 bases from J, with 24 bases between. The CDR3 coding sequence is TGTGCCAGCAGCCACCAAGGTCAGGGGTCAATAACCACCGGGGAGCTGTTTTTT. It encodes CASSHQGQGSITTGELFF.

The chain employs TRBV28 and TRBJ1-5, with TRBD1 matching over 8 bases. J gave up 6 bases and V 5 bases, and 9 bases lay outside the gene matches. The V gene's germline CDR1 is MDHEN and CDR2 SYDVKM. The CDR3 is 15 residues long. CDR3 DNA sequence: TGTGCCAGCAGTAATGACAGGGGCAAGGCTCAGCCCCAGCATTTT. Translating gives CASSNDRGKAQPQHF.

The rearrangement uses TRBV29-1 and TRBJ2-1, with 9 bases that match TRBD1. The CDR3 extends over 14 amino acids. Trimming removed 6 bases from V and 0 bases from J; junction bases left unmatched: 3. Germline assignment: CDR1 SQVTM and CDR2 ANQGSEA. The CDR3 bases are TGCAGCGTGGGACAGGGTACCTCCTACAATGAGCAGTTCTTC. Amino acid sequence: CSVGQGTSYNEQFF.

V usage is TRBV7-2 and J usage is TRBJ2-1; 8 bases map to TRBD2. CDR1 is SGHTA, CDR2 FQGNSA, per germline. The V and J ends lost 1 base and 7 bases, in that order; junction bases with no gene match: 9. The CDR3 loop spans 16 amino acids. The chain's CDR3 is CASSLDSASGQNEQFF. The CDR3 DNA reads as TGTGCCAGCAGCTTAGACTCGGCTAGCGGGCAGAATGAGCAGTTCTTC.

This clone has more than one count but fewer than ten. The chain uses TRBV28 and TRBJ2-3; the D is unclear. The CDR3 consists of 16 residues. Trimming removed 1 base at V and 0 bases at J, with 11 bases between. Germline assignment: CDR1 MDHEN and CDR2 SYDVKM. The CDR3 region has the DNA TGTGCCAGCAGTTTATTAAGCCGACTGAGCACAGATACGCAGTATTTT. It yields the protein CASSLLSRLSTDTQYF.

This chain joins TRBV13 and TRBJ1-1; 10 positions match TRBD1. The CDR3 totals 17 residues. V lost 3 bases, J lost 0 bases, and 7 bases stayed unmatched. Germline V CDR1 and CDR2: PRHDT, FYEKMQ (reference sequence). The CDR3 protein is CASSLDRGIGMNTEAFF. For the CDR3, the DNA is TGTGCCAGCAGCTTGGACAGGGGGATAGGCATGAACACTGAAGCTTTCTTT.

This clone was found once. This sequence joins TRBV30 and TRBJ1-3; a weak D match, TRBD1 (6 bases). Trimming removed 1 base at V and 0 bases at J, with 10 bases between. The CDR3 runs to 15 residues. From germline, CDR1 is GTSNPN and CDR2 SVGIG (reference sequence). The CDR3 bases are TGTGCCTGGAGTGCAACAGGGATCTCTGGAAACACCATATATTTT. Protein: CAWSATGISGNTIYF.

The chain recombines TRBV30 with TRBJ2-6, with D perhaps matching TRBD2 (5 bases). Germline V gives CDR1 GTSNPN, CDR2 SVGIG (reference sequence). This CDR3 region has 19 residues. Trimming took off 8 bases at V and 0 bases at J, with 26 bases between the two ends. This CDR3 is CALGSEGRRSSSGANVLTF. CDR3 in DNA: TGTGCCCTGGGATCCGAGGGCAGGAGATCTTCCTCTGGGGCCAACGTCCTGACTTTC.

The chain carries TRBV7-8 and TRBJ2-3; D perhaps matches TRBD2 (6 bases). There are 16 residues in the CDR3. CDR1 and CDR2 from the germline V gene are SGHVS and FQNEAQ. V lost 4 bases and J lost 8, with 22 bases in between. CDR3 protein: CASSSYSGALQGTQYF. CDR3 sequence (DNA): TGTGCCAGCAGCTCCTACTCGGGAGCCCTGCAGGGTACGCAGTATTTT.

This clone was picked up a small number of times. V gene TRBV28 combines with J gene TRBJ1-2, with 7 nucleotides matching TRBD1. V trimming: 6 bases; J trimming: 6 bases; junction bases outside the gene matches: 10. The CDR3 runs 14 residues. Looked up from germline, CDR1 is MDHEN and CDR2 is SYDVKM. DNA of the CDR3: TGTGCCAGCAGATCTGAGACAGGGATCAATGGCTACACCTTC. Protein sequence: CASRSETGINGYTF.

CDR3 protein: CASSSYAGQPQHF. CDR3 sequence (DNA): TGTGCCAGCAGTTCCTACGCCGGTCAGCCCCAGCATTTT. V is TRBV28 and J is TRBJ1-5, with D hard to call. Trimming removed 4 bases at V and 6 bases at J, with 10 bases between. Germline V lookup: CDR1 MDHEN, CDR2 SYDVKM. The CDR3 covers 13 residues.

CDR3 sequence: CASSPDRRGQPQHF. For the CDR3, the DNA is TGTGCCAGCAGCCCGGACAGAAGGGGTCAGCCCCAGCATTTT. The chain recombines TRBV6-6 with TRBJ1-5; tentatively, D is TRBD1 (6 bases). The CDR3 sequence is 14 residues long. V was shortened by 6 bases and J by 6 bases, with 15 bases between the two germline ends. From germline, CDR1 is MNHNY and CDR2 SVGAGI (reference sequence).

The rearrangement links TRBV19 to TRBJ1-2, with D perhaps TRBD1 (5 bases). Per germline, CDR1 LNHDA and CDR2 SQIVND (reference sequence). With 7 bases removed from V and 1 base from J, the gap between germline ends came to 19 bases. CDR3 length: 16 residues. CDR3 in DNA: TGTGCCAGTACCCTTGACAGCGTTGCGCGTAACTATGGCTACACCTTC. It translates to CASTLDSVARNYGYTF.

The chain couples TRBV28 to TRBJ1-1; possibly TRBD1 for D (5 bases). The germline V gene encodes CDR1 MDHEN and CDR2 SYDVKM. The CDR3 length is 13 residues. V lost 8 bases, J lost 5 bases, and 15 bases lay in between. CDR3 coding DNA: TGTGCCAGCTCGGGGGTAAAGGCGACTGAAGCTTTCTTT. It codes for CASSGVKATEAFF.

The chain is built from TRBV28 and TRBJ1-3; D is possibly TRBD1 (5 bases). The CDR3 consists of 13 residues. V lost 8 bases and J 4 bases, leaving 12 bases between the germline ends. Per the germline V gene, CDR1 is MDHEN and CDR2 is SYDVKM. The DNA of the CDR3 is TGTGCCAGCCGGGGCGCGGGAGGAAACACCATATATTTT. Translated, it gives CASRGAGGNTIYF.

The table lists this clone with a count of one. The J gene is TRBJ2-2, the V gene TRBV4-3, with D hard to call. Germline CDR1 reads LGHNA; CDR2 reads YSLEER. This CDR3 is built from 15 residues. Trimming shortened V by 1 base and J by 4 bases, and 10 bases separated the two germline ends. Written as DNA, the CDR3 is TGCGCCAGCAGCCAAGGACAAGTGGTCACCGGGGAGCTGTTTTTT. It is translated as CASSQGQVVTGELFF.

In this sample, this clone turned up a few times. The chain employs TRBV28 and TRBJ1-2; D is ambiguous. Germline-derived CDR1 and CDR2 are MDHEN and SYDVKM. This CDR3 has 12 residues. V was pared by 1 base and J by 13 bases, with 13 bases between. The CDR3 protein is CASSLYPRASTF. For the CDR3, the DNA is TGTGCCAGCAGTTTATATCCGAGAGCGAGCACCTTC.